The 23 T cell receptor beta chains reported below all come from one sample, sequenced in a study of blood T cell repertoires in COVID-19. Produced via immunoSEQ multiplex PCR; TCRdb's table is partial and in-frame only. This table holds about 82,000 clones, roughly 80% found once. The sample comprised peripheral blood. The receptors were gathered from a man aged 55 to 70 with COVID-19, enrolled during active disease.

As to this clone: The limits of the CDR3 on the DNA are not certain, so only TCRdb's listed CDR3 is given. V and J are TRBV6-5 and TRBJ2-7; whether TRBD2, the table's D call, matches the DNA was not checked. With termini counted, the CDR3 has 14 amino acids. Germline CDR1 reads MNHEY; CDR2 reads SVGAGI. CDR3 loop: CASTSEIGTYEQYF.

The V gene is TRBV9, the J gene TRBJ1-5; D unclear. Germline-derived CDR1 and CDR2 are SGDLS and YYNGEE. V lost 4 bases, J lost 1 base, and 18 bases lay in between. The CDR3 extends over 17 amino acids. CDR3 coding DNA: TGTGCCAGCAGCCTCGGCGGGGTTGGGTCCAGCAATCAGCCCCAGCATTTT. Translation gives CASSLGGVGSSNQPQHF.

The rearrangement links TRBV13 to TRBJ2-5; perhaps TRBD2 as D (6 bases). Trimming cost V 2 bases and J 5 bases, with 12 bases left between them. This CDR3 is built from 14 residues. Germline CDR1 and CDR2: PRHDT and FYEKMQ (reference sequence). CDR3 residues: CASSLNGGRETQYF. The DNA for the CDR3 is TGTGCCAGCAGCTTAAATGGAGGGAGGGAGACCCAGTACTTC.

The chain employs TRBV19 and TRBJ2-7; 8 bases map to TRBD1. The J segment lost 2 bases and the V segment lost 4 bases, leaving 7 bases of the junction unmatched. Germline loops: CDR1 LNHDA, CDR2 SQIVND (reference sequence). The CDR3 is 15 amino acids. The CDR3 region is CASSTDRGPPYEQYF. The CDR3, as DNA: TGTGCCAGTAGTACCGACAGGGGACCCCCCTACGAGCAGTACTTC.

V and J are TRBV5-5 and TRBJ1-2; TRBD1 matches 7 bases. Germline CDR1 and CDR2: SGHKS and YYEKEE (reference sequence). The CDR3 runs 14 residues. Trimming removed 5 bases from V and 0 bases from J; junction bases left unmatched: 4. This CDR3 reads CASSSQGANYGYTF. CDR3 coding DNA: TGTGCCAGCAGTTCCCAGGGGGCTAACTATGGCTACACCTTC. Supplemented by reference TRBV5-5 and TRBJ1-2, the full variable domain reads DAGVTQSPTHLIKTRGQQVTLRCSPISGHKSVSWYQQVLGQGPQFIFQYYEKEERGRGNFPDRFSARQFPNYSSELNVNALLLGDSALYLCASSSQGANYGYTFGSGTRLTVV.

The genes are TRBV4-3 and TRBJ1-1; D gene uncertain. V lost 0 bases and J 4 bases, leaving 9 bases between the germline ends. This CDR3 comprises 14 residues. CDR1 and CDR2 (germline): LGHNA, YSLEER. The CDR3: CASSQDGGSTEAFF. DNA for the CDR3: TGCGCCAGCAGCCAAGATGGAGGGAGCACTGAAGCTTTCTTT.

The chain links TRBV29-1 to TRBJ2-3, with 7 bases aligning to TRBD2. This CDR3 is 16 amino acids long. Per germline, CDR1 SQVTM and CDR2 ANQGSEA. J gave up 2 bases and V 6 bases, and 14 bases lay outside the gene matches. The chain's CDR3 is CSVARVGGGDTDTQYF. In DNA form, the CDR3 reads TGCAGCGTCGCTCGAGTCGGCGGGGGAGACACAGATACGCAGTATTTT.

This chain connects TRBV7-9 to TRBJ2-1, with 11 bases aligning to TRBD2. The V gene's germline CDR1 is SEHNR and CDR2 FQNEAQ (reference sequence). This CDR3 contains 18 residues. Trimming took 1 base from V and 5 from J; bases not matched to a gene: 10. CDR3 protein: CASSLELAGAWSNNEQFF. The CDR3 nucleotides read TGTGCCAGCAGCTTAGAACTAGCGGGAGCTTGGTCTAACAATGAGCAGTTCTTC.

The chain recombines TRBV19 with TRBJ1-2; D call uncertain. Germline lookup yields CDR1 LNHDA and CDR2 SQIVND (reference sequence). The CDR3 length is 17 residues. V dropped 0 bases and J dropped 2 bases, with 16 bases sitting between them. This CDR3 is CASSIDLGDRGNYGYTF. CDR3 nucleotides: TGTGCCAGTAGTATAGATCTTGGCGACCGCGGGAACTATGGCTACACCTTC.

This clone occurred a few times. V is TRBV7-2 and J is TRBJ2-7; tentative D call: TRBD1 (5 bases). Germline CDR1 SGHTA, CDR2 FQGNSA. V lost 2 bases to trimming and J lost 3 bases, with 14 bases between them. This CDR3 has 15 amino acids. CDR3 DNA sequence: TGTGCCAGCAGCTTATCAGCAGGGTCTATCTACGAGCAGTACTTC. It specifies CASSLSAGSIYEQYF.

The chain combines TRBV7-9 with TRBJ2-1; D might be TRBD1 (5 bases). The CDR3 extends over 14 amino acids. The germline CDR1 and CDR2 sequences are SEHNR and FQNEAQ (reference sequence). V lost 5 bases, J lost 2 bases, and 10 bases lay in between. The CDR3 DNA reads TGTGCCAGCAGCCAGGGTGGTACCTACAATGAGCAGTTCTTC. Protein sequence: CASSQGGTYNEQFF.

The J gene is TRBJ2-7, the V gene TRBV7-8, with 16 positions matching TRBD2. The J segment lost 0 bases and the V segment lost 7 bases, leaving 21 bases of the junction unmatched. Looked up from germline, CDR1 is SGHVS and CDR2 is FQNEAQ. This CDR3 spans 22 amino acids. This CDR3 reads CASTPARFRGLAGGRRSYEQYF. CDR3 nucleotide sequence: TGTGCCAGCACCCCTGCTAGATTTCGGGGACTAGCGGGGGGGCGTCGCTCCTACGAGCAGTACTTC.

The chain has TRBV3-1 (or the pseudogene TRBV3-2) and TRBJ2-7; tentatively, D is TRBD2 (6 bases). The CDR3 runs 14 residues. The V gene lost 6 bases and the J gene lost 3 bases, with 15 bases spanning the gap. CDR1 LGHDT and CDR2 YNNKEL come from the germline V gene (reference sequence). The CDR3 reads CASSPSGTVYEQYF. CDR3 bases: TGTGCCAGCAGTCCCTCCGGGACTGTCTACGAGCAGTACTTC.

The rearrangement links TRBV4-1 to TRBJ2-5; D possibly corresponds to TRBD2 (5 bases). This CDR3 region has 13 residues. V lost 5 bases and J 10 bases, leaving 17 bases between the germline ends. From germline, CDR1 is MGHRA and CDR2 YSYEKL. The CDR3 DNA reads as TGCGCCAGCAGCTCGCGGGCCGAGCCGGTCCAGTACTTC. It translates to CASSSRAEPVQYF.

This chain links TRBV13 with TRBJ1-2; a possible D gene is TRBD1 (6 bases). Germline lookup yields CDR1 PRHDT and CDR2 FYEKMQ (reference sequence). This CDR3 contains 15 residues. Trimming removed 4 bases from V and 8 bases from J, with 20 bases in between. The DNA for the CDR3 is TGTGCCAGCAGCTCAGGCGGGGGGGCGCAGCGGGGCTACACCTTC. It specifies CASSSGGGAQRGYTF.

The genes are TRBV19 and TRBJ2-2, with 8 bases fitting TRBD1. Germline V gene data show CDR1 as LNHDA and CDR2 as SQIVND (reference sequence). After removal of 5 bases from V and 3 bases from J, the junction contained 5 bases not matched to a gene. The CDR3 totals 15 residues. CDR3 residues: CASSPRQGHTGELFF. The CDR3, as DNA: TGTGCCAGTAGTCCCCGACAGGGGCACACCGGGGAGCTGTTTTTT.

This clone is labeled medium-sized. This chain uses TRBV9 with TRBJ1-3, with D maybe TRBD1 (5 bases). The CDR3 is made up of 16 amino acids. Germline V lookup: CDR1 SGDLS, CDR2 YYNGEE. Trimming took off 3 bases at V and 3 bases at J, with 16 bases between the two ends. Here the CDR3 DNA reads TGTGCCAGCAGCGCGACCCCCCGGGGGGGTGGAAACACCATATATTTT. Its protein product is CASSATPRGGGNTIYF. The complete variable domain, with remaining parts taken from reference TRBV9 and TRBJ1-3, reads DSGVTQTPKHLITATGQRVTLRCSPRSGDLSVYWYQQSLDQGLQFLIQYYNGEERAKGNILERFSAQQFPDLHSELNLSSLELGDSALYFCASSATPRGGGNTIYFGEGSWLTVV.

The CDR3 sequence is CASSYRGQLYEQYF. The CDR3 DNA is TGTGCCAGCAGTTACAGGGGACAGCTTTACGAGCAGTACTTC. The chain uses TRBV6-6 and TRBJ2-7, with 7 bases fitting TRBD1. V dropped 2 bases and J dropped 4; count of bases not matched to a gene: 5. Germline V lookup: CDR1 MNHNY, CDR2 SVGAGI (reference sequence). The CDR3 contains 14 residues.

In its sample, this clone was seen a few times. The CDR3 DNA sequence: TGTGCCAGCAGCCTATCCGGGAGTGAATGGGAGCAGTACTTC. It translates to CASSLSGSEWEQYF. J is TRBJ2-7 and V is TRBV7-2, with TRBD2 as a possible D gene (6 bases). Trimming left V 5 bases short and J 7 bases short, with 18 bases between. The CDR3 consists of 14 residues. Germline CDR1 reads SGHTA; CDR2 reads FQGNSA.

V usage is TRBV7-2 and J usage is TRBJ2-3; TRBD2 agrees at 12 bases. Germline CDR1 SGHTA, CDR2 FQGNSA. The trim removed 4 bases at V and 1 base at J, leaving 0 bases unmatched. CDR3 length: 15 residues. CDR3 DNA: TGTGCCAGCAGCTCTAGCGGGGGGGGCACAGATACGCAGTATTTT. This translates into CASSSSGGGTDTQYF.

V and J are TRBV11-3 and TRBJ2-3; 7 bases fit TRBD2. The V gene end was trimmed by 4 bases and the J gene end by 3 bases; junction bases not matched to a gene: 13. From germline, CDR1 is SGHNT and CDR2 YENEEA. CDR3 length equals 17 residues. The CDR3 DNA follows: TGTGCCAGCAGCTCCGGCGGCGGGAGCGCACAGACAGATACGCAGTATTTT. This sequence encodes CASSSGGGSAQTDTQYF.

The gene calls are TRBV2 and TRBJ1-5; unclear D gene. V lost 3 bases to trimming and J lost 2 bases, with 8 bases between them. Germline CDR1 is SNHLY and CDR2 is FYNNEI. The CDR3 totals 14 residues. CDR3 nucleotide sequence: TGTGCCAGCAGTGACGTGGCAGGCAATCAGCCCCAGCATTTT. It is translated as CASSDVAGNQPQHF. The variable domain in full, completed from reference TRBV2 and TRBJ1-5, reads EPEVTQTPSHQVTQMGQEVILRCVPISNHLYFYWYRQILGQKVEFLVSFYNNEISEKSEIFDDQFSVERPDGSNFTLKIRSTKLEDSAMYFCASSDVAGNQPQHFGDGTRLSIL.

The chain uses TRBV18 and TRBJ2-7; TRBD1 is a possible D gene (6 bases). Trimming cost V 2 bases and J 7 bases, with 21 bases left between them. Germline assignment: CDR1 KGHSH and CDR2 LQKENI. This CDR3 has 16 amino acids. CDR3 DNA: TGTGCCAGCTCACCAGGGATAGGATCAGGGGTGGGAGAGCAGTACTTC. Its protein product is CASSPGIGSGVGEQYF.